This entry is about one TCR beta chain. Its specificity is unknown. Trimming took 5 bases from V and 5 from J, leaving 13 bases between them. CDR3 size: 13 residues. Germline V gene lookup returns CDR1 SGHNT and CDR2 YENEEA. This sample was taken from a study of a mutant IDH1 vaccine in newly diagnosed glioma. The repertoire was sequenced with immunoSEQ multiplex PCR; TCRdb's copy has only in-frame clones and lacks some. The data show fewer than 85,000 clones, around 85% seen once. Time point defined: baseline, week 1 (first vaccination visit). Treatment in this sample: pre-vaccination baseline after standard-of-care therapy. Points from the study as a whole: Pseudoprogression seemed unlinked to shifts in top peripheral T cell clonotypes.

This sequence joins TRBV11-3 and TRBJ2-7; no firm D call. This TCR derives from a man aged 25 to 40 with glioma. The starting material was PBMCs, obtained from a glioma patient treated with radiotherapy, temozolomide or both. The CDR3 spells CASSRPPGHEQYF. The CDR3 DNA sequence: TGTGCCAGCAGCCGACCCCCAGGCCACGAGCAGTACTTC.